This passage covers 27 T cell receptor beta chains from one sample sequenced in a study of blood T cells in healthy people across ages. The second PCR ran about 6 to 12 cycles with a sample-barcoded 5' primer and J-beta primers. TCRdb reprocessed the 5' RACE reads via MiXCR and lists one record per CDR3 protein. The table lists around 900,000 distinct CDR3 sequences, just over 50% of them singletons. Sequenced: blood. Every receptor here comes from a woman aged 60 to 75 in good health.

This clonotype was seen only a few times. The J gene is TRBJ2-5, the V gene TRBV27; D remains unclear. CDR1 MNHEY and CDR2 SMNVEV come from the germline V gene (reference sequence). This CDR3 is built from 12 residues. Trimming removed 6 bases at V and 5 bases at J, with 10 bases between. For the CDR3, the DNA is TGTGCCAGCAGGAGGAATGGGGAGACCCAGTACTTC. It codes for CASRRNGETQYF.

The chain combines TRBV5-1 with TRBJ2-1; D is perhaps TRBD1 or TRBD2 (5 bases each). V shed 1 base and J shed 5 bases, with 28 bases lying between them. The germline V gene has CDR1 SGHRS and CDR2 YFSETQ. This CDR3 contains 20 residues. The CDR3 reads CASSLRVAQVRRGVHNEQFF. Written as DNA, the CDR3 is TGCGCCAGCAGCTTGAGGGTGGCGCAGGTTCGGAGAGGGGTCCACAATGAGCAGTTCTTC.

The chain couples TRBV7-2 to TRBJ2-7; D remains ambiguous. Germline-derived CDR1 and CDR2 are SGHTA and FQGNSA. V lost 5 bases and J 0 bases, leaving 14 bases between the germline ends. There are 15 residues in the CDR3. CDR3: CASSVSFGPSYEQYF. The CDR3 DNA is TGTGCCAGCAGCGTCTCATTCGGCCCCTCCTACGAGCAGTACTTC. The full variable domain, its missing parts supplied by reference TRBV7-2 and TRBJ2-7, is GAGVSQSPSNKVTEKGKDVELRCDPISGHTALYWYRQSLGQGLEFLIYFQGNSAPDKSGLPSDRFSAERTGGSVSTLTIQRTQQEDSAVYLCASSVSFGPSYEQYFGPGTRLTVT.

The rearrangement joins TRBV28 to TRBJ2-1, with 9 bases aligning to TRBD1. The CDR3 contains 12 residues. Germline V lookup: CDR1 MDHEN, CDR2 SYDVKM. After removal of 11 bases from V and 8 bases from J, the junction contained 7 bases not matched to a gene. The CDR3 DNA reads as TGTGCCGGGGGGACAGGGTCCCATGAGCAGTTCTTC. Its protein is CAGGTGSHEQFF.

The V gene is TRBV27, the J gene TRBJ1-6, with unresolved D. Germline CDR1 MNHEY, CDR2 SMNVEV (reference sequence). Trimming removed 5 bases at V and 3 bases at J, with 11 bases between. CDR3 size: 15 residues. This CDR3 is CASSRARNYNSPLHF. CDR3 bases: TGTGCCAGCAGTCGGGCAAGAAACTATAATTCACCCCTCCACTTT.

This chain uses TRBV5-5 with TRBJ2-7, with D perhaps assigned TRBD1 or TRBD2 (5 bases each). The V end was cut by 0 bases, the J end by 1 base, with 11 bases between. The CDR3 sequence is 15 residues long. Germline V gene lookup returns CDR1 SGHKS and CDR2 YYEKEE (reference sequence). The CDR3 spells CASSLEGTVSYEQYF. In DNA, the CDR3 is TGTGCCAGCAGCTTGGAGGGGACGGTATCCTACGAGCAGTACTTC.

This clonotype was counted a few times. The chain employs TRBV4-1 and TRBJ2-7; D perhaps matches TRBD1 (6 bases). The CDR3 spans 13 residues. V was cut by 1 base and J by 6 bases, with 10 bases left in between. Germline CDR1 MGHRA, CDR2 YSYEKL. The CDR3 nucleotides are TGCGCCAGCAGCCAAGCCCAGGGGCTCGAGCAGTACTTC. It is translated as CASSQAQGLEQYF.

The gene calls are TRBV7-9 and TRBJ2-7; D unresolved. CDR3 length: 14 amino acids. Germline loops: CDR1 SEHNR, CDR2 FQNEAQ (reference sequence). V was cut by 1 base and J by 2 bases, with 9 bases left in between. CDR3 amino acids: CASSLGHGTYEQYF. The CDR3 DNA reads TGTGCCAGCAGCTTAGGGCATGGGACCTACGAGCAGTACTTC.

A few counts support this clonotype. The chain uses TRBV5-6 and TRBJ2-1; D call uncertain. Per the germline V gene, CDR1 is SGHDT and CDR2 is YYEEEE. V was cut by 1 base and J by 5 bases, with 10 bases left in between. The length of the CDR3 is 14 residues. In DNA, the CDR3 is TGTGCCAGCAGCTTGACACGCCTAAACAATGAGCAGTTCTTC. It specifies CASSLTRLNNEQFF.

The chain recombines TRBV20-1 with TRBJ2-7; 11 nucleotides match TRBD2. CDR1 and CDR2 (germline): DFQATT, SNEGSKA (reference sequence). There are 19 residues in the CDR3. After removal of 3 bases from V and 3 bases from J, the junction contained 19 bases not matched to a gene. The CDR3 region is CSARASVTSGALLSYEQYF. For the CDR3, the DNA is TGCAGTGCTAGGGCTTCGGTGACTAGCGGGGCGCTACTCAGCTACGAGCAGTACTTC.

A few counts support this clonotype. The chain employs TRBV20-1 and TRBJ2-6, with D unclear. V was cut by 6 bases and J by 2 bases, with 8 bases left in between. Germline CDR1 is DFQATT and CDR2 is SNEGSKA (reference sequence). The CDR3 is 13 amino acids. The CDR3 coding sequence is TGCAGTGCCAAAAGTCCTGGGGCCAACGTCCTGACTTTC. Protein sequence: CSAKSPGANVLTF.

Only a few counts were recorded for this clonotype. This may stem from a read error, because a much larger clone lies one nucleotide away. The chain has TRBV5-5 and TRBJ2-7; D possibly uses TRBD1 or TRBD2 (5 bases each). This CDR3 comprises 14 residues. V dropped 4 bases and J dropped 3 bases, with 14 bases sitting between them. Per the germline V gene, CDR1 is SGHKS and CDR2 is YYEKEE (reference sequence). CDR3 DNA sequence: TGTGCCAGCAGCGTGCAGGGACCCCTCTACGAGCAGTACTTC. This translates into CASSVQGPLYEQYF.

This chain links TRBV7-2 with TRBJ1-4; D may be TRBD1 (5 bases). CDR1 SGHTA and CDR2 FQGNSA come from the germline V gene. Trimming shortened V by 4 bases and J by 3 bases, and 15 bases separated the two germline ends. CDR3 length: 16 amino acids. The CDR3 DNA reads TGTGCCAGCAGCTGGGGCCCCCAGGGAGCTAATGAAAAACTGTTTTTT. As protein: CASSWGPQGANEKLFF.

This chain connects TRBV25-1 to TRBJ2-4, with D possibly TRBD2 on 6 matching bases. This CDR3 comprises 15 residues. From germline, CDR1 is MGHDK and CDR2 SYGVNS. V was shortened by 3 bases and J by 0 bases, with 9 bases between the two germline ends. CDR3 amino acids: CASSDGGLAKNIQYF. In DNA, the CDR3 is TGTGCCAGCAGTGATGGAGGGCTAGCCAAAAACATTCAGTACTTC.

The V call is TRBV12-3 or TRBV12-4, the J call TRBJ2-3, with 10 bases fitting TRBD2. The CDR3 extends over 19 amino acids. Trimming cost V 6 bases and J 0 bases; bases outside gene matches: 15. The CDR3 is CASSPRGAGGDSSTDTQYF. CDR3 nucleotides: TGTGCCAGCAGCCCTAGGGGAGCGGGAGGGGACTCTAGCACAGATACGCAGTATTTT.

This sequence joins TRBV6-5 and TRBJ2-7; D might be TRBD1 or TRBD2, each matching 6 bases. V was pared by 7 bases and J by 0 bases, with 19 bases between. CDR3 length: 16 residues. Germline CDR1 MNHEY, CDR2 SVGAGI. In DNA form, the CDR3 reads TGTGCCAGCACTTCTTCCGTTGGGGGGCACTCCTACGAGCAGTACTTC. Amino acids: CASTSSVGGHSYEQYF.

The CDR3 nucleotides read TGCAGCGTTCCAGGGCGGGGGACCAAAAACATTCAGTACTTC. Translation: CSVPGRGTKNIQYF. The chain is built from TRBV29-1 and TRBJ2-4; 7 nucleotides agree with TRBD2. Germline V lookup: CDR1 SQVTM, CDR2 ANQGSEA. The CDR3 has 14 amino acids. V shed 5 bases and J 2 bases; nucleotides not matched to a gene: 6.

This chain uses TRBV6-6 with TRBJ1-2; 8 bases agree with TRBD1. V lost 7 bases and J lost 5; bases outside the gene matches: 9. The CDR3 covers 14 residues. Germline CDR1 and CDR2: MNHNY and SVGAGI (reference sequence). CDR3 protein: CASNIVRQGYGYTF. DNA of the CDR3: TGTGCCAGCAACATAGTTCGACAGGGGTATGGCTACACCTTC.

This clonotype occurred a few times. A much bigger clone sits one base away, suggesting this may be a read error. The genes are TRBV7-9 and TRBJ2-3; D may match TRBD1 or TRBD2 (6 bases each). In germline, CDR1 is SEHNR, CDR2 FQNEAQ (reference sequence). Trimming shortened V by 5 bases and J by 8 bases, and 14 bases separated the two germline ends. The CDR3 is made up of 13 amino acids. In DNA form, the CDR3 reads TGTGCCAGCAGCGGGGACATGGGAGGTACGCAGTATTTT. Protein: CASSGDMGGTQYF.

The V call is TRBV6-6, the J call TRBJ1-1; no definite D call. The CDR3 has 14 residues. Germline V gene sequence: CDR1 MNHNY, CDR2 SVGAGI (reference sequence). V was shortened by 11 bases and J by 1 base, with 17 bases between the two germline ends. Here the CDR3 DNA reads TGTGCCGGGATATTCATGACGGAGAACACTGAAGCTTTCTTT. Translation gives CAGIFMTENTEAFF.

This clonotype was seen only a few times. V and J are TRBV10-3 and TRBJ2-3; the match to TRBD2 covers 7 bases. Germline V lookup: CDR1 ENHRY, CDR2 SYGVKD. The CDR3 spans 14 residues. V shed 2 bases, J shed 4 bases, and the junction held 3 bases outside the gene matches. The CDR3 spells CAISEREESDTQYF. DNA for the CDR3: TGTGCCATCAGTGAGCGGGAGGAATCAGATACGCAGTATTTT.

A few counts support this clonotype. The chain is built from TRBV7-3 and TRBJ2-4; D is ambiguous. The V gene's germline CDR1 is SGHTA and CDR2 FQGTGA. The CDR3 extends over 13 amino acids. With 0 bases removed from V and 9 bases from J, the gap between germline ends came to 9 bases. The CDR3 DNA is TGTGCCAGCAGCTTAACTGAGGAACTCATTCAGTACTTC. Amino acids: CASSLTEELIQYF.

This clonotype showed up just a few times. As DNA, the CDR3 is TGCAGCGTTGATCGGGAGGGCGGCACAGATACGCAGTATTTT. This gives the protein CSVDREGGTDTQYF. The gene calls are TRBV29-1 and TRBJ2-3, with TRBD2 matching 8 bases. CDR3 length: 14 amino acids. Germline V gene data show CDR1 as SQVTM and CDR2 as ANQGSEA. With V trimmed by 3 bases and J by 1 base, 3 bases remained unmatched.

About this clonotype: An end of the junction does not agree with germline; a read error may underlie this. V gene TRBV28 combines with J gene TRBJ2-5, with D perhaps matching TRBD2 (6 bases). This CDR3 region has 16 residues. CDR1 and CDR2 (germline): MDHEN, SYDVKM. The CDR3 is CASGFSGAGRQETQYF. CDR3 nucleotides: TGTGCCAGCGGTTTTAGTGGTGCGGGGCGCCAAGAGACCCAGTACTTC.

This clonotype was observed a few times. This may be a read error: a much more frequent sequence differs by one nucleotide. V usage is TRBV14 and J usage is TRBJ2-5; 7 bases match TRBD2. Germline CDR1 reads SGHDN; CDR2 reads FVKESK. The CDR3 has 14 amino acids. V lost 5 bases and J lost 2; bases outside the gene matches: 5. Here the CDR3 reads CASSGRAGQETQYF. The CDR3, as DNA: TGTGCCAGCAGCGGACGAGCGGGACAAGAGACCCAGTACTTC. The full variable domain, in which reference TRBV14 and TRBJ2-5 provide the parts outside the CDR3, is EAGVTQFPSHSVIEKGQTVTLRCDPISGHDNLYWYRRVMGKEIKFLLHFVKESKQDESGMPNNRFLAERTGGTYSTLKVQPAELEDSGVYFCASSGRAGQETQYFGPGTRLLVL.

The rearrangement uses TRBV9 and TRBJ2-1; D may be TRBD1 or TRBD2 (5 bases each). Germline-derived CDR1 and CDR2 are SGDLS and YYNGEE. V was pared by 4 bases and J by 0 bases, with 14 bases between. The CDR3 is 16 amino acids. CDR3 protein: CASSSRDPSSYNEQFF. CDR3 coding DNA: TGTGCCAGCAGCAGCCGGGACCCGAGCTCCTACAATGAGCAGTTCTTC.

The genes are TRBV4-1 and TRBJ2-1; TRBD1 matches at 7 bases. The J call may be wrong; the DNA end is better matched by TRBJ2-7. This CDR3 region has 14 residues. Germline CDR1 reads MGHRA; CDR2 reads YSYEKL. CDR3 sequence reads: CASSRQQGNNEQYF. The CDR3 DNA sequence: TGCGCCAGCAGCCGCCAACAGGGGAACAATGAGCAGTACTTC.